This T cell receptor (beta chain) was profiled in a study of T cell clonotyping in hematopoietic cell transplantation. Notes on this clone: Its target is unknown.

The CDR3 loop spans 13 amino acids. Germline-derived CDR1 and CDR2 are SGHVS and FQNEAQ. With V trimmed by 4 bases and J by 8 bases, 7 bases remained unmatched. Time point reported: recipient sample about 28 days before transplant, after cytoreduction. Study-level findings and limits: At the given depth, recipient repertoires were over 95% de novo clonotypes. Broader posttransplant TCR repertoire diversity was predicted by graft donor and pretransplant recipient Inverse Simpson Index values.

The method was immunoSEQ multiplex PCR; TCRdb's version includes in-frame clones alone and lacks a portion of them. The table has about 80,000 clones, about 96% seen once; the top ten hold under 2%. The clonotype was recovered from a woman between 50 and 59 years old with acute myeloid leukemia. Some clones in this sample may be carry-over from other donors' samples. V and J are TRBV7-8 and TRBJ1-1, with 7 positions matching TRBD1. Sample: peripheral blood mononuclear cells, taken before stem cell transplant. DNA for the CDR3: TGTGCCAGCAGCTCTCGATCAGGGGGAGAAGCTTTCTTT. It is translated as CASSSRSGGEAFF.